One and the same sample provided the 10 T cell receptor beta chains below, sequenced in a study of technical replicates of blood from four donors. This table comes from immunoSEQ multiplex PCR, and its TCRdb copy is limited to in-frame clones, with some not included. Among some 80,000 clones listed, about 97% were seen once. Sequencing was done on a sample of T cells isolated from PBMCs. Receptors were obtained from a human donor in good health.

The V and J genes are TRBV30 and TRBJ2-7, with D perhaps TRBD1 (6 bases). This CDR3 has 11 amino acids. CDR1 is GTSNPN and CDR2 is SVGIG in the germline V gene (reference sequence). The CDR3 sequence is CGAGELDEQYF. CDR3 DNA sequence: TGTGGGGCAGGGGAACTCGACGAGCAGTACTTC.

J is TRBJ2-7 and V is TRBV5-1, with TRBD2 identical over 16 bases. The CDR3 covers 20 residues. The V segment lost 0 bases and the J segment 1 base; nucleotides outside the gene matches: 10. Germline loops: CDR1 SGHRS, CDR2 YFSETQ. The CDR3 DNA reads TGCGCCAGCAGCTTGGGGGGACTAGCGGGAGGGCCTTTTAGGTCCTACGAGCAGTACTTC. This codes for CASSLGGLAGGPFRSYEQYF.

The genes are TRBV29-1 and TRBJ2-5; the match to TRBD1 covers 10 bases. CDR3 length equals 14 residues. Trimming took 5 bases from V and 4 from J; bases not matched to a gene: 7. Germline V gene lookup returns CDR1 SQVTM and CDR2 ANQGSEA. CDR3 bases: TGCAGCGTTCCTGACAGGGGGCAGGGAGAGACCCAGTACTTC. Protein sequence: CSVPDRGQGETQYF.

This chain uses TRBV7-3 with TRBJ2-5, with 15 nucleotides matching TRBD2. From germline, CDR1 is SGHTA and CDR2 FQGTGA. Unmatched junction bases numbered 4, after V lost 3 bases and J lost 5 bases. This CDR3 region has 16 residues. The CDR3 nucleotides read TGTGCCAGCAGCTTGGGACTAGCGGGAGGTTTTGAGACCCAGTACTTC. Amino acid sequence: CASSLGLAGGFETQYF.

This clone was picked up one time. V gene TRBV15 combines with J gene TRBJ2-7; TRBD2 matches at 10 bases. With 3 bases clipped from V and 0 bases from J, the junction kept 5 bases outside the gene matches. The CDR3 is 16 residues long. Germline loops: CDR1 LNHNV, CDR2 YYDKDF (reference sequence). CDR3 amino acids: CATSSGLAVSSYEQYF. In DNA, the CDR3 is TGTGCCACCAGCAGTGGACTAGCGGTAAGCTCCTACGAGCAGTACTTC.

V is TRBV19 and J is TRBJ2-7, with a tentative D call TRBD1 (6 bases). V was cut by 5 bases and J by 2 bases, with 19 bases left in between. The CDR3 is made up of 16 amino acids. Germline loops: CDR1 LNHDA, CDR2 SQIVND (reference sequence). This chain's CDR3 is CASSASGTRPPYEQYF. The CDR3 DNA is TGTGCCAGTAGTGCCTCTGGGACAAGACCCCCCTACGAGCAGTACTTC.

The genes are TRBV15 and TRBJ1-2, with D perhaps TRBD1 (5 bases). CDR3 size: 15 residues. The V end lost 0 bases, the J end lost 2 bases, and 10 bases lay between the germline ends. Looked up from germline, CDR1 is LNHNV and CDR2 is YYDKDF (reference sequence). Written as DNA, the CDR3 is TGTGCCACCAGCAGAGATGGGGGAGGCAACTATGGCTACACCTTC. Translating gives CATSRDGGGNYGYTF.

The chain joins TRBV15 to TRBJ2-7; the match to TRBD2 covers 15 bases. J lost 2 bases, V lost 4 bases, and 6 bases had no gene match. CDR1 is LNHNV, CDR2 YYDKDF, per germline (reference sequence). This CDR3 is built from 17 residues. The CDR3 reads CATSTWGLAGGAYEQYF. The DNA of the CDR3 is TGTGCCACCAGCACTTGGGGACTAGCGGGAGGCGCCTACGAGCAGTACTTC.

The rearrangement links TRBV7-2 to TRBJ1-2; TRBD1 is a possible D gene (5 bases). There are 16 residues in the CDR3. V lost 1 base and J lost 4, with 16 bases in between. Per germline, CDR1 SGHTA and CDR2 FQGNSA. DNA of the CDR3: TGTGCCAGCAGCTTAGACGGGGGGGTAACTAGCTATGGCTACACCTTC. Its translation: CASSLDGGVTSYGYTF. The full variable domain, its missing parts supplied by reference TRBV7-2 and TRBJ1-2, is GAGVSQSPSNKVTEKGKDVELRCDPISGHTALYWYRQSLGQGLEFLIYFQGNSAPDKSGLPSDRFSAERTGGSVSTLTIQRTQQEDSAVYLCASSLDGGVTSYGYTFGSGTRLTVV.

The chain combines TRBV10-3 with TRBJ1-1; TRBD1 matches at 7 bases. Per the germline V gene, CDR1 is ENHRY and CDR2 is SYGVKD. CDR3 length: 13 amino acids. V gave up 7 bases and J gave up 7 bases; unmatched junction bases: 9. CDR3 nucleotides: TGTGCCATCACTGGACAGGAGAAGCGTGAAGCTTTCTTT. Encoded protein: CAITGQEKREAFF.